The rows below give T cell receptor beta chains drawn from one sample of a study of cytomegalovirus exposure and HLA in healthy donors. The assay was immunoSEQ multiplex PCR, and TCRdb's table has in-frame clones only and misses some. The sample yields 190,000 or so clones, 65% to 90% seen once. What was sequenced was PBMCs. These receptors originate from a woman under 40 in good health and CMV-seropositive. Both conserved end residues are part of each CDR3. A D gene is named only where the DNA matches it firmly. Size is omitted from some rows. Given values are once, few, many or a class for expanded clones.

size: -
D: -
J: TRBJ1-3
V: TRBV5-6
DNA: TGTGCCAGCAGCCGAGATGCAAGCTCTGGAAACACCATATATTTT
CDR3: CASSRDASSGNTIYF

size: -
D: -
J: TRBJ2-5
V: TRBV9
DNA: TGTGCCAGCAGCGTAGGCGCGGGCGCAGGAGAGACCCAGTACTTC
CDR3: CASSVGAGAGETQYF

size: -
D: TRBD1
J: TRBJ2-7
V: TRBV6-6
DNA: TGTGCCAGCAGATTGAGACAGGGGGCCCCCTACGAGCAGTACTTC
CDR3: CASRLRQGAPYEQYF

size: -
D: TRBD2
J: TRBJ2-1
V: TRBV2
DNA: TGTGCCAGCAGCCCCGGGACTAGCGGGAGCGTCGATGAGCAGTTCTTC
CDR3: CASSPGTSGSVDEQFF

size: -
D: TRBD1
J: TRBJ1-2
V: TRBV29-1
DNA: TGCAGCGTTGAAAAGGGGGCTGCGAATGGCTACACCTTC
CDR3: CSVEKGAANGYTF

size: -
D: -
J: TRBJ2-3
V: TRBV5-5
DNA: TGTGCCAGCAGCAAGGGGGGGAACACAGATACGCAGTATTTT
CDR3: CASSKGGNTDTQYF

size: -
D: TRBD2
J: TRBJ2-1
V: TRBV27
DNA: TGTGCCAGCAGTTCGACTAGCGGTGAGCAGTTCTTC
CDR3: CASSSTSGEQFF

size: once
D: -
J: TRBJ2-3
V: TRBV10-1
DNA: TGCGCCAGCAGTGCGGCAGGTCGAGATACGCAGTATTTT
CDR3: CASSAAGRDTQYF

size: -
D: -
J: TRBJ2-7
V: TRBV11-2
DNA: TGTGCCAGCAGCCCCGGACACCTCTCCTACGAGCAGTACTTC
CDR3: CASSPGHLSYEQYF

size: -
D: TRBD2
J: TRBJ2-7
V: TRBV28
DNA: TGTGCCAGCAGCCCAATCCTTAGACTAGCGGATTCCTACGAGCAGTACTTC
CDR3: CASSPILRLADSYEQYF

size: -
D: TRBD2
J: TRBJ2-7
V: TRBV9
DNA: TGTGCCAGCAGCGTAGGGGGCGGGAGGGCCTACGAGCAGTACTTC
CDR3: CASSVGGGRAYEQYF

size: -
D: -
J: TRBJ2-7
V: TRBV27
DNA: TGTGCCAGCAGTTTACAGCGAAACTCCTACGAGCAGTACTTC
CDR3: CASSLQRNSYEQYF

size: -
D: -
J: TRBJ2-2
V: TRBV7-7
DNA: TGTGCTAGCAGCCAGCAGGGTTCCGGGGAGCTGTTTTTT
CDR3: CASSQQGSGELFF

size: -
D: -
J: TRBJ2-1
V: TRBV5-1
DNA: TGCGCCAGCAGCTTCAGCTACAATGAGCAGTTCTTC
CDR3: CASSFSYNEQFF

size: -
D: TRBD2
J: TRBJ2-1
V: TRBV5-4
DNA: TGTGCCAGCAGCTTGTGGCTAGCGGGAAGTAATGAGCAGTTCTTC
CDR3: CASSLWLAGSNEQFF

size: -
D: -
J: TRBJ2-7
V: TRBV10-1
DNA: TGCGCCAGCAGTGACGGGGTTGGGGAGCAGTACTTC
CDR3: CASSDGVGEQYF

size: -
D: TRBD2
J: TRBJ2-1
V: TRBV5-1
DNA: TGCGCCAGCAGCTTGGCCTTTAGCGGGAGGTCCTACAATGAGCAGTTCTTC
CDR3: CASSLAFSGRSYNEQFF

size: -
D: TRBD1
J: TRBJ2-2
V: TRBV27
DNA: TGTGCCAGCAAAATACAGGGGGCCGGGGAGCTGTTTTTT
CDR3: CASKIQGAGELFF

size: -
D: TRBD1
J: TRBJ1-2
V: TRBV9
DNA: TGTGCCAGCTCTACGGGGGGACAGGGAGGCTATGGCTACACCTTC
CDR3: CASSTGGQGGYGYTF

size: -
D: -
J: TRBJ1-1
V: TRBV20-1
DNA: TGCAGTGCTAGTCCCAACGAGGAAGCTTTCTTT
CDR3: CSASPNEEAFF

size: -
D: -
J: TRBJ2-7
V: TRBV30
DNA: TGTGCCTGGAGTACCCCAAGGCGGGGCACCTACGAGCAGTACTTC
CDR3: CAWSTPRRGTYEQYF

size: -
D: -
J: TRBJ1-3
V: TRBV15
DNA: TGTGCCACCAGCAGAGATGCGGTCCCTGGAAACACCATATATTTT
CDR3: CATSRDAVPGNTIYF